The clone carrying this T cell receptor (beta chain) was found once. The antigen is not known. This sample is drawn from a study of T cell responses to AZD1222 COVID-19 vaccine. Study-level background: Analysis merged second doses at about 4 or about 12 weeks. Whole-study results and caveats: As reported, nearly half of all spike-specific TCRs target variant regions that are unmutated. Spike-specific TCR repertoires showed rising breadth and depth after two AZD1222 doses. Donors were chiefly white British, with a greater number of females, and clonal diversity was perhaps underestimated.

V was shortened by 4 bases and J by 6 bases, with 15 bases between the two germline ends. There are 14 residues in the CDR3. Germline-derived CDR1 and CDR2 are SGHAT and FQNNGV. Data came from immunoSEQ multiplex PCR; TCRdb stores just in-frame clones and leaves some out. The sample records about 120,000 clones, roughly four fifths being singletons. The sample in question was peripheral blood, obtained on day 0 of AZD1222 vaccination. V usage is TRBV11-2 and J usage is TRBJ1-2, with D possibly being TRBD1 (6 bases). The receptor comes from an adult in good health. CDR3 protein: CASSSYGGQDGYTF. For the CDR3, the DNA is TGTGCCAGCAGCTCCTATGGGGGCCAAGATGGCTACACCTTC.